This is a list of T cell receptor beta chains from one sample in a study of Graves' ophthalmopathy and Graves' hyperthyroidism. TCRdb reprocessed the multiplex PCR reads with MiXCR, giving one entry per CDR3 protein. The sample lists 500,000 to 800,000 distinct CDR3 sequences, just over 40% occurring once. The sequencing input was peripheral blood. The origin of the receptors is an adult man with Graves' ophthalmopathy. Each CDR3 is given with its conserved first and last residue. The D gene is left open where the match is weak. Where a row states a size, it is once, few, many or the class of an expanded clone; other rows omit it.

abundance	len	v_gene	d_gene	j_gene	CDR3nt	CDR3aa
NA	16	TRBV13	TRBD2	TRBJ2-1	TGTGCCAGCAGCTTAGTACTGCTAGCGGTGTACAATGAGCAGTTCTTC	CASSLVLLAVYNEQFF
NA	14	TRBV20-1	TRBD1	TRBJ1-5	TGCAGTGCTAGAGGACAGGGGGCGAATCAGCCCCAGCATTTT	CSARGQGANQPQHF
many	14	TRBV5-1	NA	TRBJ2-2	TGCGCCAGCAGCTTGGTTAGCGGCACCGGGGAGCTGTTTTTT	CASSLVSGTGELFF
NA	17	TRBV7-2	TRBD2	TRBJ2-2	TGTGCTAGTGGTCGTCTTGGGAGCGGGAGTGGCACCGGGGAGCTGTTTTTT	CASGRLGSGSGTGELFF
NA	18	TRBV5-1	NA	TRBJ1-4	TGCGCCAGCAAAAGAGGTTTCCGGGCAGCTGAAGTGGATGAAAAACTGTTTTTT	CASKRGFRAAEVDEKLFF
NA	14	TRBV7-8	NA	TRBJ2-7	TGTGCCAGCAGCTTAGAGTCGGGCTCCTACGAGCAGTACTTC	CASSLESGSYEQYF
NA	14	TRBV20-1	TRBD1	TRBJ1-2	TGCAGTGCTAGGGGGGGACAGGGAAACTATGGCTACACCTTC	CSARGGQGNYGYTF
NA	14	TRBV29-1	NA	TRBJ2-7	TGCAGCGCCTGGAGTTGGCCGTTTTCCTACGAGCAGTACTTC	CSAWSWPFSYEQYF
NA	14	TRBV15	TRBD1	TRBJ1-6	TGTGCCACCAGTGTTGGACAGGGCAGTTCACCCCTCCACTTT	CATSVGQGSSPLHF
few	15	TRBV6-5	NA	TRBJ2-2	TGTGCCAGCAGCCTAGACTCGAGAGGGTTTGGGGAGCTGTTTTTT	CASSLDSRGFGELFF
NA	14	TRBV24-1	TRBD1	TRBJ1-5	TGTGCCACGGCGGGACAGGGGAACAATCAGCCCCAGCATTTT	CATAGQGNNQPQHF
once	13	TRBV20-1	NA	TRBJ1-5	TGCAGTGCGTCAGCGACAGGTAATCAGCCCCAGCATTTT	CSASATGNQPQHF
many	16	TRBV5-6	NA	TRBJ2-6	TGTGCCAGCAGCTTGGTTTCAGAATCTGGGGCCAACGTCCTGACTTTC	CASSLVSESGANVLTF
many	14	TRBV7-7	NA	TRBJ2-7	TGTGCTAGCAGCAAAGCTCCGGGACCTAACGAGCAGTACTTC	CASSKAPGPNEQYF
few	14	TRBV12-5	NA	TRBJ1-1	TGTGCTAGTGGTTTGGTGGCACCAAACACTGAAGCTTTCTTT	CASGLVAPNTEAFF
NA	15	TRBV11-2	NA	TRBJ2-7	TGTGCCAGCAGCTTCGGGCAGGGAACATCCTACGAGCAGTACTTC	CASSFGQGTSYEQYF
NA	14	TRBV7-9	TRBD2	TRBJ2-7	TGTGCCAGCAGCCCCGCGGGGGGTAGCGACGAGCAGTACTTC	CASSPAGGSDEQYF
many	12	TRBV12-3/TRBV12-4	NA	TRBJ1-2	TGTGCCAGCAGTTTAACAGTAGGTGGCTACACCTTC	CASSLTVGGYTF
few	15	TRBV2	TRBD2	TRBJ2-6	TGTGCCAGCAGGCGGACTAGCGGGAGGGCCAACGTCCTGACTTTC	CASRRTSGRANVLTF
few	18	TRBV20-1	NA	TRBJ2-7	TGCAGTGCTAGAGATGATGGAGGCCGGGGGCGAACCCGCTACGAGCAGTACTTC	CSARDDGGRGRTRYEQYF
NA	10	TRBV29-1	NA	TRBJ2-7	TGCAGCGTTGAATCGGGGGAGCAGTACTTC	CSVESGEQYF
NA	16	TRBV29-1	NA	TRBJ2-7	TGCAGCGTCGAAACCCCGGACGGGTACTCTGGAAACGAGCAGTACTTC	CSVETPDGYSGNEQYF
NA	13	TRBV27	NA	TRBJ2-1	TGTGCCAGCAGGCACAGGGTCGGGAATGAGCAGTTCTTC	CASRHRVGNEQFF
few	17	TRBV4-1	NA	TRBJ1-2	TGCGCCAGCAGCCAGACCTCGTTGGGGTGGGCCTTATATGGCTACACCTTC	CASSQTSLGWALYGYTF
NA	14	TRBV10-3	NA	TRBJ1-1	TGTGCCATCAGCCCGGGACAACCGAACACTGAAGCTTTCTTT	CAISPGQPNTEAFF
many	15	TRBV7-9	NA	TRBJ1-4	TGTGCCAGCAGCTTAATAGTGCGGCTTAATGAAAAACTGTTTTTT	CASSLIVRLNEKLFF
many	14	TRBV9	NA	TRBJ1-2	TGTGCCAGCAGCGTAAGCAGGGAACCCTATGGCTACACCTTC	CASSVSREPYGYTF
many	14	TRBV7-9	TRBD2	TRBJ2-5	TGCGCCAGCAGCCGAGCGGGATTCGCCGAGACCCAGTACTTC	CASSRAGFAETQYF
NA	14	TRBV25-1	NA	TRBJ1-3	TGTGCCAGCAGTGCTCGCACGCCTGGAAACACCATATATTTT	CASSARTPGNTIYF
NA	15	TRBV4-1	NA	TRBJ2-6	TGCGCCAGCTTACCCTCCAGTGCTGGGGCCAACGTCCTGACTTTC	CASLPSSAGANVLTF
NA	13	TRBV6-6	NA	TRBJ1-2	TGTGCCAGCAGTTATCAGTTTAACTATGGCTACACCTTC	CASSYQFNYGYTF
NA	13	TRBV19	NA	TRBJ1-1	TGTGCCAGTAACCCCTCGGCGGGAACTGAAGCTTTCTTT	CASNPSAGTEAFF
many	13	TRBV4-1	NA	TRBJ2-7	TGCGCCAGCAGCCCCAACAGCCTCTACGAGCAGTACTTC	CASSPNSLYEQYF
many	14	TRBV20-1	TRBD1	TRBJ2-5	TGCAGTGCCGACAGGGCCGGGATCGGAGAGACCCAGTACTTC	CSADRAGIGETQYF
few	17	TRBV7-9	TRBD2	TRBJ2-2	TGTGCCAGCAGCTTAGCGGGACTAGCGGGAACGGCCGGGGAGCTGTTTTTT	CASSLAGLAGTAGELFF
NA	11	TRBV30	TRBD1	TRBJ1-4	TGTGCCCTAAACAGGGGTGAAAAACTGTTTTTT	CALNRGEKLFF
NA	14	TRBV2	NA	TRBJ2-6	NA	CASSEWGSGNTEAF